A selection of T cell receptor beta chains follows, all from one sample in a study of blood T cell repertoires in COVID-19. Sequenced by immunoSEQ multiplex PCR; TCRdb stores in-frame clones only, minus some. The sample shows about 120,000 clones, 86% of them seen only once. Material: peripheral blood. The receptors were gathered from a man aged 40-49 years with acute or convalescent COVID-19. The CDR3 runs from the conserved cysteine through the conserved F or W. The D gene is left open where the match is weak. Expanded clones are given a class, and other clones once, few, many or no size at all.

CDR3nt: TGTGCCACTACCCTTGGACAGGGGGCGGGTGGAAACACCATATATTTT
CDR3aa: CATTLGQGAGGNTIYF
abundance: NA
d_gene: TRBD1
j_gene: TRBJ1-3
v_gene: TRBV10-3

CDR3nt: TGTGCCAGCAGTGACAGGGCGTTTTATGGCTACACCTTC
CDR3aa: CASSDRAFYGYTF
abundance: NA
d_gene: NA
j_gene: TRBJ1-2
v_gene: TRBV6-1

CDR3nt: TGTGCCGCCGCGCGGGGGGAGGGTACTGAAGCTTTCTTT
CDR3aa: CAAARGEGTEAFF
abundance: NA
d_gene: NA
j_gene: TRBJ1-1
v_gene: TRBV5-8

CDR3nt: TGTGCCAGCAGTTCACAGGGGACTGAGCAGTTCTTC
CDR3aa: CASSSQGTEQFF
abundance: NA
d_gene: TRBD1
j_gene: TRBJ2-1
v_gene: TRBV5-4

CDR3nt: TGTGCCAGCGGAGTTAGACCCTACAATGAGCAGTTCTTC
CDR3aa: CASGVRPYNEQFF
abundance: NA
d_gene: NA
j_gene: TRBJ2-1
v_gene: TRBV6-5

CDR3nt: TGTGCCAGCTCACGTACGGGTGCGACTAATGAAAAACTGTTTTTT
CDR3aa: CASSRTGATNEKLFF
abundance: NA
d_gene: NA
j_gene: TRBJ1-4
v_gene: TRBV18

CDR3nt: TGTGCCAGCAGCTTGGGCGGGGGCTGGGATACGCAGTATTTT
CDR3aa: CASSLGGGWDTQYF
abundance: NA
d_gene: NA
j_gene: TRBJ2-3
v_gene: TRBV7-9

CDR3nt: TGTGCCATCTCCACCCTCGCCGCGGGTGTATCGGGGTCACCCCTCCACTTT
CDR3aa: CAISTLAAGVSGSPLHF
abundance: NA
d_gene: NA
j_gene: TRBJ1-6
v_gene: TRBV10-3

CDR3nt: TGTGCCAGCAGTCCACCCTTAGGGGGTGTCGAGCAGTACTTC
CDR3aa: CASSPPLGGVEQYF
abundance: few
d_gene: NA
j_gene: TRBJ2-7
v_gene: TRBV2

CDR3nt: TGTGCCAGCAGCCCAAGAAGGAAGGGGGGGAGCACAGATACGCAGTATTTT
CDR3aa: CASSPRRKGGSTDTQYF
abundance: NA
d_gene: NA
j_gene: TRBJ2-3
v_gene: TRBV9

CDR3nt: TGTGCCATCAGTGAGTCAGCTAGCAATCAGCCCCAGCATTTT
CDR3aa: CAISESASNQPQHF
abundance: NA
d_gene: NA
j_gene: TRBJ1-5
v_gene: TRBV10-3

CDR3nt: TGTGCCAGCAGCTACACAGGGTTAGCTAACTATGGCTACACCTTC
CDR3aa: CASSYTGLANYGYTF
abundance: NA
d_gene: NA
j_gene: TRBJ1-2
v_gene: TRBV5-8

CDR3nt: TGCAGCGTGGGGGGGACGGTCTCTGGAAACACCATATATTTT
CDR3aa: CSVGGTVSGNTIYF
abundance: NA
d_gene: NA
j_gene: TRBJ1-3
v_gene: TRBV29-1

CDR3nt: TGTGCTAGTGGTCAAGACAGGGCCGAAGATACGCAGTATTTT
CDR3aa: CASGQDRAEDTQYF
abundance: NA
d_gene: TRBD1
j_gene: TRBJ2-3
v_gene: TRBV12-5

CDR3nt: TGTGCCAGCAGCGACCGACAGGGACAAACCGGGGAGCTGTTTTTT
CDR3aa: CASSDRQGQTGELFF
abundance: NA
d_gene: TRBD1
j_gene: TRBJ2-2
v_gene: TRBV9

CDR3nt: TGTGCCAGCAGCTTAGGGACTAGCGGGCCGGGCGATGAGCAGTTCTTC
CDR3aa: CASSLGTSGPGDEQFF
abundance: NA
d_gene: TRBD2
j_gene: TRBJ2-1
v_gene: TRBV6-2/TRBV6-3

CDR3nt: TGTGCCAGCAGTGAACGTCTCGGGAGGGCCTATGAGCAGTTCTTC
CDR3aa: CASSERLGRAYEQFF
abundance: NA
d_gene: TRBD2
j_gene: TRBJ2-1
v_gene: TRBV6-1

CDR3nt: TGTGCCAGCACCAGAGGGTCGGACTATGGCTACACCTTC
CDR3aa: CASTRGSDYGYTF
abundance: NA
d_gene: NA
j_gene: TRBJ1-2
v_gene: TRBV25-1

CDR3nt: TGTGCCAGCAGCCTAACAGGGTCAGAGACCCAGTACTTC
CDR3aa: CASSLTGSETQYF
abundance: NA
d_gene: NA
j_gene: TRBJ2-5
v_gene: TRBV5-5

CDR3nt: TGTGCCAGCAGCAAGTACGGGACAGAGGGTGAAAACACCGGGGAGCTGTTTTTT
CDR3aa: CASSKYGTEGENTGELFF
abundance: NA
d_gene: TRBD1
j_gene: TRBJ2-2
v_gene: TRBV7-9

CDR3nt: TGCGCCAGCAGCCAATTTTCCAGCAGGGGGGTCTATGGCTACACCTTC
CDR3aa: CASSQFSSRGVYGYTF
abundance: NA
d_gene: TRBD1
j_gene: TRBJ1-2
v_gene: TRBV4-3

CDR3nt: TGTGCCACCAGTGACCCCCCGGGACAGGGATCCTACAATGAGCAGTTCTTC
CDR3aa: CATSDPPGQGSYNEQFF
abundance: once
d_gene: TRBD1
j_gene: TRBJ2-1
v_gene: TRBV24-1

CDR3nt: TGTGCCAGCAGTACCCCCGGCCTAGCGGGAGGGGAGGAGCAGTACTTC
CDR3aa: CASSTPGLAGGEEQYF
abundance: NA
d_gene: TRBD2
j_gene: TRBJ2-7
v_gene: TRBV27

CDR3nt: TGTGCCAGCAGCCGAACGGACAGGGTTTCACCCCTCCACTTT
CDR3aa: CASSRTDRVSPLHF
abundance: NA
d_gene: TRBD1
j_gene: TRBJ1-6
v_gene: TRBV5-6

CDR3nt: TGCGCCAGCAGCTTGGTGCTAGCGCAAACAGATACGCAGTATTTT
CDR3aa: CASSLVLAQTDTQYF
abundance: NA
d_gene: NA
j_gene: TRBJ2-3
v_gene: TRBV5-1

CDR3nt: TGTGCCACCAGCAGCGCCGGACAGGGCCTAGGGTATGGCTACACCTTC
CDR3aa: CATSSAGQGLGYGYTF
abundance: NA
d_gene: TRBD1
j_gene: TRBJ1-2
v_gene: TRBV15

CDR3nt: TGTGCCAGTAGTTCCCAGGGAAGCACTGAAGCTTTCTTT
CDR3aa: CASSSQGSTEAFF
abundance: NA
d_gene: NA
j_gene: TRBJ1-1
v_gene: TRBV19

CDR3nt: TGCAGCGGGGGGGAGGGGATGAATCAGCCCCAGCATTTT
CDR3aa: CSGGEGMNQPQHF
abundance: NA
d_gene: NA
j_gene: TRBJ1-5
v_gene: TRBV29-1

CDR3nt: TGTGCCAGCAGCCGGGACAGATACACCGGGGAGCTGTTTTTT
CDR3aa: CASSRDRYTGELFF
abundance: NA
d_gene: TRBD1
j_gene: TRBJ2-2
v_gene: TRBV7-2

CDR3nt: TGTGCCAGCAGCCGAGGGAGGACGGGTGGGACTGAAGCTTTCTTT
CDR3aa: CASSRGRTGGTEAFF
abundance: NA
d_gene: NA
j_gene: TRBJ1-1
v_gene: TRBV5-4

CDR3nt: TGTGCCAGCAGCTTATTTGGACACCAGGCAGATACGCAGTATTTT
CDR3aa: CASSLFGHQADTQYF
abundance: NA
d_gene: NA
j_gene: TRBJ2-3
v_gene: TRBV7-3